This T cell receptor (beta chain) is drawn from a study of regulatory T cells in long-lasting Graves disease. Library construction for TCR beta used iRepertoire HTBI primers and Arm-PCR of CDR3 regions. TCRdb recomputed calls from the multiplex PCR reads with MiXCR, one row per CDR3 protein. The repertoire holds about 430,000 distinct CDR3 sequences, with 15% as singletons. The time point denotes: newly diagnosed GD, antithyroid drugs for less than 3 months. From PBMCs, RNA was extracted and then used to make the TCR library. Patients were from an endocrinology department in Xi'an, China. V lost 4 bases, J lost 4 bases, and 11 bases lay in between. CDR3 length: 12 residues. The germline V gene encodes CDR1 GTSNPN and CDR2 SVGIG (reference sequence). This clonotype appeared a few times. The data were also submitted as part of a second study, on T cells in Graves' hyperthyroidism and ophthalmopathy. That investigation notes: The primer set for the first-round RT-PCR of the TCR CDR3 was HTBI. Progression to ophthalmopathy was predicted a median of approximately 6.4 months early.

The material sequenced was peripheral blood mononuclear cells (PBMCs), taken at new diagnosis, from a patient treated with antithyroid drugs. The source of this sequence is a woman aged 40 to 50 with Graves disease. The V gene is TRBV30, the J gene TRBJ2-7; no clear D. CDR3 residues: CAWTENSYEQYF. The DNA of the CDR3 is TGTGCCTGGACGGAGAATTCGTACGAGCAGTACTTC.